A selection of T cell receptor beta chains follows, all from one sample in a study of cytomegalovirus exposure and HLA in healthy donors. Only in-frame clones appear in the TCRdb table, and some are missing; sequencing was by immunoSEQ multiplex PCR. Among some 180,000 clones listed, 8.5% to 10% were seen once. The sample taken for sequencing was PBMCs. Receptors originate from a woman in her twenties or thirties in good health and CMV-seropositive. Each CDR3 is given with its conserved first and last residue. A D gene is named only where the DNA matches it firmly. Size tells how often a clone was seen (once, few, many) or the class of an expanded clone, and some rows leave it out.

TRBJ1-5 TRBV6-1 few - CASSPPGLYQPQHF TGTGCCTCAAGTCCCCCCGGACTCTACCAGCCCCAGCATTTT
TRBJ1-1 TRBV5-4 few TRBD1 CASSRSRDRNTEAFF TGTGCCAGCAGCCGATCCCGGGACAGGAACACTGAAGCTTTCTTT
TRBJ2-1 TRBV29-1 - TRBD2 CSVRLAGQLNEQFF TGCAGCGTACGACTAGCGGGGCAACTCAATGAGCAGTTCTTC
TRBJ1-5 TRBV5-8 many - CASSLGTYRVNQPQHF TGTGCCAGCAGCTTGGGTACCTACAGGGTTAATCAGCCCCAGCATTTT
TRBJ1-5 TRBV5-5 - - CASSLDSYSNQPQHF TGTGCCAGCAGCCTGGACAGTTATAGCAATCAGCCCCAGCATTTT
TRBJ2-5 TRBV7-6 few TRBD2 CASSSGLALQETQYF TGTGCCAGCAGCTCAGGACTAGCGCTCCAAGAGACCCAGTACTTC
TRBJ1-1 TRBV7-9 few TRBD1 CAITDRPTEAFF TGTGCCATCACGGACAGGCCCACTGAAGCTTTCTTT
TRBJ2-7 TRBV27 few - CASSFYSGSNEQYF TGTGCCAGCAGTTTTTATAGTGGGAGTAACGAGCAGTACTTC
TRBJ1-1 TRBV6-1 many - CASMVEANTEAFF TGTGCCAGCATGGTGGAGGCGAACACTGAAGCTTTCTTT
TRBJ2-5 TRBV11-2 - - CASSQKETQYF TGTGCCAGCAGTCAGAAAGAGACCCAGTACTTC
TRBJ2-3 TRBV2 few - CASSVELSGTDTQYF TGTGCCAGCTCGGTAGAGCTTAGTGGCACAGATACGCAGTATTTT
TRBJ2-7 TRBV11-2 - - CASSSGQYAGEQYF TGTGCCAGCAGCTCGGGGCAGTACGCGGGGGAGCAGTACTTC
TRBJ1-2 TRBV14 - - CASSQDPLGGGYGYTF TGTGCCAGCAGCCAAGATCCCCTCGGGGGAGGCTATGGCTACACCTTC
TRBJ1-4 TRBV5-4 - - CASSFGGTTNEKLFF TGTGCCAGCAGCTTCGGAGGGACAACTAATGAAAAACTGTTTTTT
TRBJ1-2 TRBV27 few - CASSLAGNVYGYTF TGTGCCAGCAGTTTGGCAGGAAACGTCTATGGCTACACCTTC
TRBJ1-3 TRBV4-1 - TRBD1 CASSQVARTGYGNTIYF TGCGCCAGCAGCCAAGTTGCTAGGACAGGGTATGGAAACACCATATATTTT